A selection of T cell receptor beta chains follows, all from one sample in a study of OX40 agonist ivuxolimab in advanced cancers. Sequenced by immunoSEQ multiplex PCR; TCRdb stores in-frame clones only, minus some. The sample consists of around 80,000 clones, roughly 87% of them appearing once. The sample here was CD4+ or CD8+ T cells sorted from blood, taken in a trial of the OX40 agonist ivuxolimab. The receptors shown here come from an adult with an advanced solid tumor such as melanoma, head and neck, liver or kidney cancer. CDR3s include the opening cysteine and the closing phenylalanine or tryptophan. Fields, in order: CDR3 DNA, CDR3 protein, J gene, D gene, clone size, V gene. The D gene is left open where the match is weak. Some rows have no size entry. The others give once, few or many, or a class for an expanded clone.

cdr3_nt: TGTGCCAGCAGCAAAGGGACAGGGGGCTATCAGCCCCAGCATTTT
cdr3_aa: CASSKGTGGYQPQHF
j_call: TRBJ1-5
d_call: TRBD1
clone_size: .
v_call: TRBV6-5

cdr3_nt: TGTGCCAGCAGCCAAGTAGCGAGGACTAGCGGCACAGATACGCAGTATTTT
cdr3_aa: CASSQVARTSGTDTQYF
j_call: TRBJ2-3
d_call: TRBD2
clone_size: once
v_call: TRBV4-2

cdr3_nt: TGCGCCAGCAGCGACATAGTTGGCGGCGAGACCCAGTACTTC
cdr3_aa: CASSDIVGGETQYF
j_call: TRBJ2-5
d_call: .
clone_size: .
v_call: TRBV5-1

cdr3_nt: TGTGCCAGCAGTGACGGACAGCGGAACACCGGGGAGCTGTTTTTT
cdr3_aa: CASSDGQRNTGELFF
j_call: TRBJ2-2
d_call: .
clone_size: once
v_call: TRBV25-1

cdr3_nt: TGTGCCAGTAGTCGTCAAGGGTGGAGCACCTTC
cdr3_aa: CASSRQGWSTF
j_call: TRBJ1-2
d_call: .
clone_size: .
v_call: TRBV19

cdr3_nt: TGTGCCAGCAGCTTGGCAGAGGCGGGAGGATACGAGCAGTACTTC
cdr3_aa: CASSLAEAGGYEQYF
j_call: TRBJ2-7
d_call: TRBD2
clone_size: .
v_call: TRBV5-4

cdr3_nt: TGTGCCACCAGCCCGACTAGCGGGACTTACAATGAGCAGTTCTTC
cdr3_aa: CATSPTSGTYNEQFF
j_call: TRBJ2-1
d_call: TRBD2
clone_size: once
v_call: TRBV15

cdr3_nt: TGCGCCAGCAGTCGCAGGGACTACAATGAGCAGTTCTTC
cdr3_aa: CASSRRDYNEQFF
j_call: TRBJ2-1
d_call: .
clone_size: .
v_call: TRBV5-1

cdr3_nt: TGTGCCAGCAGCAAAGCGAGGCTAAACTATGGCTACACCTTC
cdr3_aa: CASSKARLNYGYTF
j_call: TRBJ1-2
d_call: .
clone_size: .
v_call: TRBV21-1

cdr3_nt: TGTGCCAGCACCCGAGAGGGGTCGAGTCAGCCCCAGCATTTT
cdr3_aa: CASTREGSSQPQHF
j_call: TRBJ1-5
d_call: .
clone_size: .
v_call: TRBV2

cdr3_nt: TGTGCCAGCAGCTTAGGAGCGCGGAGGAGCTCCTACAATGAGCAGTTCTTC
cdr3_aa: CASSLGARRSSYNEQFF
j_call: TRBJ2-1
d_call: .
clone_size: once
v_call: TRBV7-2

cdr3_nt: TGTGCCAGCAGCGTAAGCGGGGAAGAGACCCAGTACTTC
cdr3_aa: CASSVSGEETQYF
j_call: TRBJ2-5
d_call: TRBD2
clone_size: .
v_call: TRBV9

cdr3_nt: TGTGCCAGCGACGGACAGAAGAACACTGAAGCTTTCTTT
cdr3_aa: CASDGQKNTEAFF
j_call: TRBJ1-1
d_call: .
clone_size: .
v_call: TRBV2

cdr3_nt: TGTGCCAGCAGCCCGAGGGTGAAGGGCGGAAACACCATATATTTT
cdr3_aa: CASSPRVKGGNTIYF
j_call: TRBJ1-3
d_call: .
clone_size: .
v_call: TRBV7-2

cdr3_nt: TGCGCCAGCAGCCAAGATCATGGGATCCCATTCGCGTACTTC
cdr3_aa: CASSQDHGIPFAYF
j_call: TRBJ2-7
d_call: .
clone_size: .
v_call: TRBV4-3

cdr3_nt: TGTGCCTGGACTCCGGGAGCCTACTCTGGAAACACCATATATTTT
cdr3_aa: CAWTPGAYSGNTIYF
j_call: TRBJ1-3
d_call: .
clone_size: .
v_call: TRBV30

cdr3_nt: TGCGCCAGCAGCCAAGGGGGAGGGAGGTCCTACGAGCAGTACTTC
cdr3_aa: CASSQGGGRSYEQYF
j_call: TRBJ2-7
d_call: TRBD2
clone_size: .
v_call: TRBV4-1

cdr3_nt: TGTGCCAGCATGGGTAATGGGGCCAACGTCCTGACTTTC
cdr3_aa: CASMGNGANVLTF
j_call: TRBJ2-6
d_call: .
clone_size: once
v_call: TRBV27

cdr3_nt: TGTGCCAGTGGGATATTCACCAACTATGGCTACACCTTC
cdr3_aa: CASGIFTNYGYTF
j_call: TRBJ1-2
d_call: .
clone_size: few
v_call: TRBV19

cdr3_nt: TGTGCCAGCAGTCGGGAGGGCTGGGGAGGAAACACCATATATTTT
cdr3_aa: CASSREGWGGNTIYF
j_call: TRBJ1-3
d_call: .
clone_size: .
v_call: TRBV6-6

cdr3_nt: TGTGCCAGCAGTTCCCACCAGGTTAGCGGGGGGGCATATGAGCAGTTCTTC
cdr3_aa: CASSSHQVSGGAYEQFF
j_call: TRBJ2-1
d_call: TRBD2
clone_size: .
v_call: TRBV27

cdr3_nt: TGCGCCAGCAGCCAAGACCGGGGCATTCGGGGCTATGGCTACACCTTC
cdr3_aa: CASSQDRGIRGYGYTF
j_call: TRBJ1-2
d_call: .
clone_size: .
v_call: TRBV4-1

cdr3_nt: TGTGCCAGCAGCCCATCAGCGGGGAACACTGAAGCTTTCTTT
cdr3_aa: CASSPSAGNTEAFF
j_call: TRBJ1-1
d_call: .
clone_size: few
v_call: TRBV7-2

cdr3_nt: TGTGCCTGGAGCCGAGAACGGAACACTGAAGCTTTCTTT
cdr3_aa: CAWSRERNTEAFF
j_call: TRBJ1-1
d_call: .
clone_size: .
v_call: TRBV30

cdr3_nt: TGTGCCAGCAACGGACTAGCGGGAGTATACAATGAGCAGTTCTTC
cdr3_aa: CASNGLAGVYNEQFF
j_call: TRBJ2-1
d_call: TRBD2
clone_size: .
v_call: TRBV6-1

cdr3_nt: TGTGCCAGCAGCTTAGTGACTAATGAAAAACTGTTTTTT
cdr3_aa: CASSLVTNEKLFF
j_call: TRBJ1-4
d_call: .
clone_size: .
v_call: TRBV5-5

cdr3_nt: TGTGCCAGCAGCGGATCTAGCGCCGGGGAGACCCAGTACTTC
cdr3_aa: CASSGSSAGETQYF
j_call: TRBJ2-5
d_call: .
clone_size: few
v_call: TRBV7-2

cdr3_nt: TGTGCCAGCAGCTTGGCGACAGCGGTCGCTAGGCACACTGAAGCTTTCTTT
cdr3_aa: CASSLATAVARHTEAFF
j_call: TRBJ1-1
d_call: .
clone_size: .
v_call: TRBV5-6

cdr3_nt: TGTGCCAGCTCACGAGATGGCGGGGATAACACTGAAGCTTTCTTT
cdr3_aa: CASSRDGGDNTEAFF
j_call: TRBJ1-1
d_call: .
clone_size: .
v_call: TRBV18

cdr3_nt: TGTGCCAGCGGGGTGGGCAGGGGGCACAGTGGCTACACCTTC
cdr3_aa: CASGVGRGHSGYTF
j_call: TRBJ1-2
d_call: TRBD1
clone_size: .
v_call: TRBV13

cdr3_nt: TGTGCCAGCCTAACGGGAGAGAACACCGGGGAGCTGTTTTTT
cdr3_aa: CASLTGENTGELFF
j_call: TRBJ2-2
d_call: .
clone_size: .
v_call: TRBV7-6

cdr3_nt: TGTGCCAGCAGTGCCGGGGGTTTAGAGACCCAGTACTTC
cdr3_aa: CASSAGGLETQYF
j_call: TRBJ2-5
d_call: .
clone_size: .
v_call: TRBV6-1

cdr3_nt: TGCGCCAGCAGGGAACAAGGGGCAACTAATGAAAAACTGTTTTTT
cdr3_aa: CASREQGATNEKLFF
j_call: TRBJ1-4
d_call: .
clone_size: .
v_call: TRBV5-1

cdr3_nt: TGTGCCTGGAGAGAGCAAGCCTGGGATGGCTACACCTTC
cdr3_aa: CAWREQAWDGYTF
j_call: TRBJ1-2
d_call: .
clone_size: .
v_call: TRBV30

cdr3_nt: TGCGCCAGCAGCTCGGGACAGCAAACCTACGAGCAGTACTTC
cdr3_aa: CASSSGQQTYEQYF
j_call: TRBJ2-7
d_call: TRBD1
clone_size: .
v_call: TRBV5-1

cdr3_nt: TGTGCCAGCAGCACCAGCGCGGATCCTCAGTATTTT
cdr3_aa: CASSTSADPQYF
j_call: TRBJ2-3
d_call: .
clone_size: .
v_call: TRBV6-5

cdr3_nt: TGTGCCAGCAGCTCCCCCGACTATGGCGGGAGGCGGGGGGGAAAGACCCAGTACTTC
cdr3_aa: CASSSPDYGGRRGGKTQYF
j_call: TRBJ2-5
d_call: TRBD2
clone_size: .
v_call: TRBV7-2

cdr3_nt: TGTGCCAGCAGCTCCCAAGGGACAGGGAACACTGAAGCTTTCTTT
cdr3_aa: CASSSQGTGNTEAFF
j_call: TRBJ1-1
d_call: TRBD1
clone_size: .
v_call: TRBV7-3

cdr3_nt: TGTGCCAGCAATGGGGGCGAAAGGACTGAAGCTTTCTTT
cdr3_aa: CASNGGERTEAFF
j_call: TRBJ1-1
d_call: .
clone_size: .
v_call: TRBV2

cdr3_nt: TGTGCCAGTAATCAACTAGCGGGAGGAGGAGATACGCAGTATTTT
cdr3_aa: CASNQLAGGGDTQYF
j_call: TRBJ2-3
d_call: TRBD2
clone_size: .
v_call: TRBV19

cdr3_nt: TGTGCCAGTCAGAGGGGGCCCACCTACGAGCAGTACTTC
cdr3_aa: CASQRGPTYEQYF
j_call: TRBJ2-7
d_call: TRBD1
clone_size: .
v_call: TRBV19

cdr3_nt: TGTGCCAGCAGCGTAGCTCTAGGTCGGGAGACCCAGTACTTC
cdr3_aa: CASSVALGRETQYF
j_call: TRBJ2-5
d_call: .
clone_size: .
v_call: TRBV9

cdr3_nt: TGTGCCAGCAGCGCCCGTATACGGACAGATACGCAGTATTTT
cdr3_aa: CASSARIRTDTQYF
j_call: TRBJ2-3
d_call: .
clone_size: .
v_call: TRBV9

cdr3_nt: TGTGCAAGTCGCCCGGGACTAGCGCATCGTCTAGCCAAAAACATTCAGTACTTC
cdr3_aa: CASRPGLAHRLAKNIQYF
j_call: TRBJ2-4
d_call: .
clone_size: .
v_call: TRBV12-2

cdr3_nt: TGTGCCAGTAGAACTTCGACTGCGGCTAATGAAAAACTGTTTTTT
cdr3_aa: CASRTSTAANEKLFF
j_call: TRBJ1-4
d_call: .
clone_size: .
v_call: TRBV19

cdr3_nt: TGTGCCAGCAGCGTAGGGGGACGTTCGAACACTGAAGCTTTCTTT
cdr3_aa: CASSVGGRSNTEAFF
j_call: TRBJ1-1
d_call: .
clone_size: .
v_call: TRBV9

cdr3_nt: TGTGCCAGCTCACCACCTAATAGCAATCAGCCCCAGCATTTT
cdr3_aa: CASSPPNSNQPQHF
j_call: TRBJ1-5
d_call: .
clone_size: few
v_call: TRBV18

cdr3_nt: TGTGCCAGTAGTATAGAAAGGCTAGCGGGGACGCAGTATTTT
cdr3_aa: CASSIERLAGTQYF
j_call: TRBJ2-3
d_call: TRBD2
clone_size: .
v_call: TRBV19

cdr3_nt: TGCAGCGTTGTATCTAGCGGGGGAGCCAAAAACATTCAGTACTTC
cdr3_aa: CSVVSSGGAKNIQYF
j_call: TRBJ2-4
d_call: TRBD2
clone_size: .
v_call: TRBV29-1

cdr3_nt: TGTGCCAGCAGCTTAGATACCGCGGACACCATATATTTT
cdr3_aa: CASSLDTADTIYF
j_call: TRBJ1-3
d_call: .
clone_size: .
v_call: TRBV7-8

cdr3_nt: TGTGCCAGCAGCCCCAAGGGGGGGCGAGGATCTAACTATGGCTACACCTTC
cdr3_aa: CASSPKGGRGSNYGYTF
j_call: TRBJ1-2
d_call: .
clone_size: .
v_call: TRBV21-1

cdr3_nt: TGCAGTGCCGCCGATACTGAAGCTTTCTTT
cdr3_aa: CSAADTEAFF
j_call: TRBJ1-1
d_call: .
clone_size: .
v_call: TRBV20-1

cdr3_nt: TGTGCCAGCAGTGCTGAGCCGATTTACGAGCAGTACTTC
cdr3_aa: CASSAEPIYEQYF
j_call: TRBJ2-7
d_call: .
clone_size: .
v_call: TRBV6-4

cdr3_nt: TGTGCCAGCAGCCCCGACACTTATCAGCCCCAGCATTTT
cdr3_aa: CASSPDTYQPQHF
j_call: TRBJ1-5
d_call: .
clone_size: .
v_call: TRBV6-5

cdr3_nt: TGTGCCAGCAGCAAGAAGGAACAGGAGGTGTACACCGGGGAGCTGTTTTTT
cdr3_aa: CASSKKEQEVYTGELFF
j_call: TRBJ2-2
d_call: .
clone_size: .
v_call: TRBV21-1

cdr3_nt: TGTGCCAGCTCATCCGACAGGGCCTATGGCTACACCTTC
cdr3_aa: CASSSDRAYGYTF
j_call: TRBJ1-2
d_call: TRBD1
clone_size: .
v_call: TRBV18

cdr3_nt: TGTGCCAGCAGTGCGGAGGTACAGAACACTGAAGCTTTCTTT
cdr3_aa: CASSAEVQNTEAFF
j_call: TRBJ1-1
d_call: .
clone_size: once
v_call: TRBV6-1